This section outlines one TCR beta chain sequence together with its context. Its antigen is not known. This entry is derived from a study of cytomegalovirus exposure and HLA in healthy donors. Primers for the PCR totalled 60 Vbeta and 13 Jbeta. The assay was immunoSEQ multiplex PCR, and TCRdb's table has in-frame clones only and misses some. The sample shows 160,000 or so clones, 82% of them seen only once. Whole-study findings and limits: Information on immune exposure was restricted to one variable (CMV serostatus). TCR beta sequences reportedly predicted most subjects' HLA-A and HLA-B alleles accurately. Through in vitro validation, three CMV-associated chains were shown to be specific for CMV antigens.

Despite likely unrecorded immune exposures, the donors were nominally healthy at the time of sampling. V was shortened by 6 bases and J by 2 bases, with 11 bases between the two germline ends. The length of the CDR3 is 15 residues. Germline CDR1 reads MNHEY; CDR2 reads SVGAGI. The sample was PBMCs. The TCR originated in a woman aged 50 to 60 in good health and CMV-seronegative. The genes are TRBV6-5 and TRBJ2-6; maybe TRBD1 (6 bases). In DNA, the CDR3 is TGTGCCAGCAGCAAAAACAGGGCTGGGGCCAACGTCCTGACTTTC. This gives the protein CASSKNRAGANVLTF.